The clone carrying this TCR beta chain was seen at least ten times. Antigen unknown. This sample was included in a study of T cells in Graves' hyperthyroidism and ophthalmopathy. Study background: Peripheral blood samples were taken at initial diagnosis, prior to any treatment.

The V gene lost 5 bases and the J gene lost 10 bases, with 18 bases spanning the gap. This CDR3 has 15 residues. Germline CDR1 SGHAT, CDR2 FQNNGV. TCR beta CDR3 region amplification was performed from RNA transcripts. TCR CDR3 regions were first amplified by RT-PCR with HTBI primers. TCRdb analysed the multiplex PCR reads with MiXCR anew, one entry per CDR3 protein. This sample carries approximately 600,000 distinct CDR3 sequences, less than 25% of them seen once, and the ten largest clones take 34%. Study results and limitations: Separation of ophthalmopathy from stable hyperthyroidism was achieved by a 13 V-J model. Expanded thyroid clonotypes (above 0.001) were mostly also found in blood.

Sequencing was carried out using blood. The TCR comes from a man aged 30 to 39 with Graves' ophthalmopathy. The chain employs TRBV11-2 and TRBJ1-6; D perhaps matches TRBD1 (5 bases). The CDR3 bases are TGTGCCAGCAGCCCCACTTCCAGGGAGGGCTCACCCCTCCACTTT. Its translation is CASSPTSREGSPLHF.